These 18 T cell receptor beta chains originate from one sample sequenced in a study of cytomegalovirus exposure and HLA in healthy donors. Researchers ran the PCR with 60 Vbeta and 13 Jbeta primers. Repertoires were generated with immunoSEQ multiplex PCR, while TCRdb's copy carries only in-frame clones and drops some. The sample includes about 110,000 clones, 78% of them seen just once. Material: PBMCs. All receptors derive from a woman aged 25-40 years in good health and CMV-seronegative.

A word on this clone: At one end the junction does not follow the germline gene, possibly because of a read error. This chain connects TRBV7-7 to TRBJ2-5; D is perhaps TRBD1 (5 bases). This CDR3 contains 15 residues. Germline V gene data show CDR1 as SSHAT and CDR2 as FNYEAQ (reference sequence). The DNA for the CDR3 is TGTGCTAGCAAAATGGGCAGGGCTCCCGAAGAGACCCAGTACTTC. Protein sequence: CASKMGRAPEETQYF.

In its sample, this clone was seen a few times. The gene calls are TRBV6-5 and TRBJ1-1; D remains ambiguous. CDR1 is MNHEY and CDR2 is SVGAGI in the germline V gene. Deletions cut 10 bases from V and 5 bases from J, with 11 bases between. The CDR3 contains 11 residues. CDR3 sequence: CATASRTEAFF. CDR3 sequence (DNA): TGTGCCACCGCCTCCCGGACTGAAGCTTTCTTT.

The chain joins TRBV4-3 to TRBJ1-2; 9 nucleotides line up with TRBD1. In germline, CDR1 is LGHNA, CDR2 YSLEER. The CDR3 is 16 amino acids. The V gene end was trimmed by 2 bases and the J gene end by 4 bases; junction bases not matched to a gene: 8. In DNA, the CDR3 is TGCGCCAGCAGCCAATCCGGGACAGGGTTTGTCTATGGCTACACCTTC. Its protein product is CASSQSGTGFVYGYTF.

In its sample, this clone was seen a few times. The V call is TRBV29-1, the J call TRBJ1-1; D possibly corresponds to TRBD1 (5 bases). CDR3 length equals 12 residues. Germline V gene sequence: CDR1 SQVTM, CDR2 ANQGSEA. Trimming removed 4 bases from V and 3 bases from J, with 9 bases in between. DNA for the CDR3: TGCAGCGTTGTAGAGGGGCACACTGAAGCTTTCTTT. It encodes CSVVEGHTEAFF. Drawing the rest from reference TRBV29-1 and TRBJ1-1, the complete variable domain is SAVISQKPSRDICQRGTSLTIQCQVDSQVTMMFWYRQQPGQSLTLIATANQGSEATYESGFVIDKFPISRPNLTFSTLTVSNMSPEDSSIYLCSVVEGHTEAFFGQGTRLTVV.

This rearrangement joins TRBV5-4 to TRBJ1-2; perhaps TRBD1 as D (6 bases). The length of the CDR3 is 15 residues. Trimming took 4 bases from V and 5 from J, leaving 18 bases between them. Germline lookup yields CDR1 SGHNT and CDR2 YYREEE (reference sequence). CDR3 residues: CASSQAWGGVYGYTF. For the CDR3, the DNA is TGTGCCAGCAGCCAAGCGTGGGGGGGCGTTTATGGCTACACCTTC.

This CDR3 is CASGAGRTSGGAGEQFF. The CDR3 DNA follows: TGTGCTAGTGGCGCGGGGCGGACTAGCGGGGGGGCCGGTGAGCAGTTCTTC. This sequence joins TRBV12-5 and TRBJ2-1; the match to TRBD2 covers 15 bases. Per the germline V gene, CDR1 is LGHNT and CDR2 is FRNRAP. The J segment lost 9 bases and the V segment lost 6 bases, leaving 12 bases of the junction unmatched. The CDR3 consists of 17 residues.

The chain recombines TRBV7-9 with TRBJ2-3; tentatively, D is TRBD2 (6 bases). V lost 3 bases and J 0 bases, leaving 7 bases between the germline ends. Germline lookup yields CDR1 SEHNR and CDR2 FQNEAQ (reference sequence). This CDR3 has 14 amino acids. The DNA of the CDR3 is TGTGCCAGCAGCTTCGGGACTAGCACAGATACGCAGTATTTT. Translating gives CASSFGTSTDTQYF.

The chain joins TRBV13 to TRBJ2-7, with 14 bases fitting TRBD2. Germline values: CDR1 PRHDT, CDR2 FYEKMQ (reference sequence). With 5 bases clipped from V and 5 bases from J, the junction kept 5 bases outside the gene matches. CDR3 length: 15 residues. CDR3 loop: CASSQGLAGVHEQYF. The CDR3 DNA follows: TGTGCCAGCAGCCAGGGACTAGCGGGAGTACACGAGCAGTACTTC. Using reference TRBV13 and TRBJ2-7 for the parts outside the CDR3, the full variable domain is AAGVIQSPRHLIKEKRETATLKCYPIPRHDTVYWYQQGPGQDPQFLISFYEKMQSDKGSIPDRFSAQQFSDYHSELNMSSLELGDSALYFCASSQGLAGVHEQYFGPGTRLTVT.

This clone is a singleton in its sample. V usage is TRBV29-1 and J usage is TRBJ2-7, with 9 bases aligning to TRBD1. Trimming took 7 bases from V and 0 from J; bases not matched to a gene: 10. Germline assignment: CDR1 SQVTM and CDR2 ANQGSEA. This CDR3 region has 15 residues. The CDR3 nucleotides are TGCAGCGCCACAACAGGGGGCGGAAGCTCCTACGAGCAGTACTTC. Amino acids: CSATTGGGSSYEQYF.

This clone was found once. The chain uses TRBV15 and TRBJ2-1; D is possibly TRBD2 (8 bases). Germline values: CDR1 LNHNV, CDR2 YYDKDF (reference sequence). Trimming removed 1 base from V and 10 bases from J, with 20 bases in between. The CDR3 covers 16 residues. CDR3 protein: CATSRAGTRGHGEQFF. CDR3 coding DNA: TGTGCCACCAGCAGAGCCGGGACTAGGGGGCATGGGGAGCAGTTCTTC.

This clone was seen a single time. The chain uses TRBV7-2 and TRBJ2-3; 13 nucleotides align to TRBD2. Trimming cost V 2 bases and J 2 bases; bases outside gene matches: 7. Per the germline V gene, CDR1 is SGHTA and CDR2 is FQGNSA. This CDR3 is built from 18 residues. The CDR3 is CASSLRGLAGPITDTQYF. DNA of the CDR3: TGTGCCAGCAGCTTAAGGGGACTAGCGGGGCCCATCACAGATACGCAGTATTTT.

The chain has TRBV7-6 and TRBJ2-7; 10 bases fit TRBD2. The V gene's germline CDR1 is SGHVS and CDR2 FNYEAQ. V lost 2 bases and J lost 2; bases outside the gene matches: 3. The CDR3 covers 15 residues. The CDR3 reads CASSLSLAGPYEQYF. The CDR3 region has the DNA TGTGCCAGCAGCTTATCACTAGCGGGGCCCTACGAGCAGTACTTC.

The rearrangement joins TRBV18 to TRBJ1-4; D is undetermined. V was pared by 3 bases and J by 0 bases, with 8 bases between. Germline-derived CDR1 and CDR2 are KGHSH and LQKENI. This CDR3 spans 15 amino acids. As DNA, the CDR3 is TGTGCCAGCTCACCGGAGTCTGCAACTAATGAAAAACTGTTTTTT. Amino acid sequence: CASSPESATNEKLFF.

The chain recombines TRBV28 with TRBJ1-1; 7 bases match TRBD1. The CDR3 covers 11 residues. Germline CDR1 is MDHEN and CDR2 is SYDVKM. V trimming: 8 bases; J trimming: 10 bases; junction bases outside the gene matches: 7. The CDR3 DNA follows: TGTGCCAGCTCCCCGGGACAGATAGCTTTCTTT. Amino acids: CASSPGQIAFF.

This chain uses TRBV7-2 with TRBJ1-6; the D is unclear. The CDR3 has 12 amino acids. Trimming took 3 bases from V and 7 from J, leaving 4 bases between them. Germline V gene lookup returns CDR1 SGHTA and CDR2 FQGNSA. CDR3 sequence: CASSFANSPLHF. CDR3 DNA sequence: TGTGCCAGCAGCTTCGCGAATTCACCCCTCCACTTT.

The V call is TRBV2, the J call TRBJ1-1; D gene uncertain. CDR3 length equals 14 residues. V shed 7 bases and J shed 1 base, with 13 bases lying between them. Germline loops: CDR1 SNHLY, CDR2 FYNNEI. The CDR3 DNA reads TGTGCCAGCAAAGAGGGAACCTCGAACACTGAAGCTTTCTTT. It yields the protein CASKEGTSNTEAFF.

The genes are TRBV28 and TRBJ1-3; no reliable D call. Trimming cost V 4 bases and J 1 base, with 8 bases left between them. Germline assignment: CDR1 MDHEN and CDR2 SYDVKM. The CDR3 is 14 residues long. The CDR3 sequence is CASSSLLSGNTIYF. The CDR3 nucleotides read TGTGCCAGCAGTTCCCTGCTATCTGGAAACACCATATATTTT.

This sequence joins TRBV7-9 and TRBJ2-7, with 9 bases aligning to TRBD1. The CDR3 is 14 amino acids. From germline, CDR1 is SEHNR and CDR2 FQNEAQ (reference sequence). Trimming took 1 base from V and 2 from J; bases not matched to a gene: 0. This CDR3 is CASSLGQGAYEQYF. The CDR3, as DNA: TGTGCCAGCAGCTTAGGACAGGGGGCCTACGAGCAGTACTTC.